One sample yielded the 14 T cell receptor beta chains listed below, sequenced in a study of T cell changes during pregnancy in multiple sclerosis. Assay used: immunoSEQ multiplex PCR; TCRdb lists only in-frame clones, some missing. The sample consists of 55,000 to 70,000 clones, 92% of them appearing once. The input for sequencing was peripheral blood, taken in the second trimester of pregnancy. Receptor source: a female donor in good health, enrolled as a control in a pregnancy study.

The chain has TRBV2 and TRBJ2-3; no definite D call. The ends were cut back, 7 bases at V and 0 bases at J, with 8 bases in the middle. CDR1 and CDR2 from the germline V gene are SNHLY and FYNNEI. This CDR3 comprises 13 residues. The CDR3 DNA follows: TGTGCCAGCACAGTTTTGAGCACAGATACGCAGTATTTT. Translating it yields CASTVLSTDTQYF. The whole variable domain, filled in from reference TRBV2 and TRBJ2-3, reads EPEVTQTPSHQVTQMGQEVILRCVPISNHLYFYWYRQILGQKVEFLVSFYNNEISEKSEIFDDQFSVERPDGSNFTLKIRSTKLEDSAMYFCASTVLSTDTQYFGPGTRLTVL.

This clone came up once. This sequence joins TRBV9 and TRBJ1-2; maybe TRBD1 (5 bases). Per germline, CDR1 SGDLS and CDR2 YYNGEE. The CDR3 length is 14 residues. V lost 0 bases and J 6 bases, leaving 12 bases between the germline ends. The CDR3 protein is CASSVGGVTNGYTF. In DNA, the CDR3 is TGTGCCAGCAGCGTAGGGGGGGTAACTAATGGCTACACCTTC.

This chain uses TRBV7-8 with TRBJ2-1, with 7 bases that match TRBD2. With V trimmed by 1 base and J by 0 bases, 12 bases remained unmatched. This CDR3 is built from 19 residues. Per the germline V gene, CDR1 is SGHVS and CDR2 is FQNEAQ. This CDR3 reads CASSLGIAGTISSYNEQFF. The CDR3 DNA reads TGTGCCAGCAGCTTAGGGATAGCGGGTACAATTAGCTCCTACAATGAGCAGTTCTTC.

As for this clone: A junction boundary mismatches the germline segment, possibly from a read error. CDR3 region: CASSLGQGGYNEQFF. The CDR3 DNA is TGTGCTAGCAGCCTGGGACAGGGGGGCTACAATGAGCAGTTCTTC. The chain links TRBV7-7 to TRBJ2-1; 11 nucleotides align to TRBD1. The CDR3 is 15 residues long. The germline CDR1 and CDR2 sequences are SSHAT and FNYEAQ (reference sequence).

The CDR3 nucleotides are TGTGCCAGCAGCTCCGGACAGGGCTCCAATTCTGGAAACACCATATATTTT. It translates to CASSSGQGSNSGNTIYF. The J gene is TRBJ1-3, the V gene TRBV5-4; 8 positions agree with TRBD1. CDR1 is SGHNT, CDR2 YYREEE, per germline (reference sequence). The CDR3 is 17 residues long. V was pared by 3 bases and J by 1 base, with 9 bases of the junction left unmatched.

The rearrangement uses TRBV9 and TRBJ2-5; TRBD2 aligns across 10 bases. The length of the CDR3 is 16 residues. CDR1 and CDR2 from the germline V gene are SGDLS and YYNGEE. Trimming at V came to 4 bases and at J to 5 bases, leaving 11 bases not matched to a gene. The CDR3: CASSPRASGRAETQYF. The CDR3 DNA reads TGTGCCAGCAGCCCCCGTGCGAGCGGGAGGGCCGAGACCCAGTACTTC.

The count of this clone is one. The chain employs TRBV6-4 and TRBJ2-5; a weak D match, TRBD2 (5 bases). Germline-derived CDR1 and CDR2 are MRHNA and SNTAGT. Trimming shortened V by 3 bases and J by 5 bases, and 13 bases separated the two germline ends. The CDR3 spans 14 residues. The CDR3 DNA sequence: TGTGCCAGCAGTGAAACTGGCGGGTCGGAGACCCAGTACTTC. As protein: CASSETGGSETQYF.

The table lists this clone with a count of one. The chain is built from TRBV19 and TRBJ2-3; 8 bases align to TRBD2. The germline V gene has CDR1 LNHDA and CDR2 SQIVND (reference sequence). This CDR3 is built from 15 residues. Trimming took 8 bases from V and 2 from J; bases not matched to a gene: 9. The CDR3 region is CASGEVAGTTDTQYF. The CDR3 DNA follows: TGTGCCAGTGGGGAAGTAGCGGGGACCACAGATACGCAGTATTTT.

This clone was counted once. The rearrangement links TRBV9 to TRBJ1-3; 7 nucleotides line up with TRBD1. The CDR3 has 17 residues. V was clipped by 4 bases and J by 0 bases; unmatched bases: 10. Per the germline V gene, CDR1 is SGDLS and CDR2 is YYNGEE. CDR3 DNA: TGTGCCAGCAGCCCTAGGGACAGCAGTTTCTCTGGAAACACCATATATTTT. Its protein product is CASSPRDSSFSGNTIYF.

The chain recombines TRBV7-9 with TRBJ2-1, with 14 bases fitting TRBD2. Trimming at V came to 5 bases and at J to 8 bases, leaving 14 bases not matched to a gene. The germline V gene has CDR1 SEHNR and CDR2 FQNEAQ (reference sequence). This CDR3 spans 18 amino acids. The CDR3 region is CASSLVGTSGSIGYEQFF. DNA of the CDR3: TGTGCCAGCAGCCTGGTGGGGACTAGCGGGAGTATTGGCTATGAGCAGTTCTTC.

The chain has TRBV23-1 and TRBJ2-7; 15 bases are a match to TRBD2. TRBV23-1 is an ORF, and what it does is uncertain. CDR3 length: 18 amino acids. V shed 8 bases and J 0 bases; nucleotides not matched to a gene: 11. Written as DNA, the CDR3 is TGCGCCAGCGGTATAACCGGGACTAGCGGGAGGAGCTCCTACGAGCAGTACTTC. Translated: CASGITGTSGRSSYEQYF.

CDR3 sequence: CASSPPARAYEQYF. The CDR3 DNA follows: TGTGCCAGCTCACCACCAGCCAGGGCCTACGAGCAGTACTTC. This chain joins TRBV18 and TRBJ2-7, with D tentatively TRBD1 (5 bases). Looked up from germline, CDR1 is KGHSH and CDR2 is LQKENI. Trimming stripped 0 bases from V and 2 bases from J, with 8 bases between. CDR3 length equals 14 residues.

The V gene is TRBV13, the J gene TRBJ1-1; the match to TRBD1 covers 10 bases. The V and J ends lost 5 bases and 4 bases, in that order; junction bases with no gene match: 13. This CDR3 is 17 amino acids long. CDR1 and CDR2 from the germline V gene are PRHDT and FYEKMQ (reference sequence). The CDR3 reads CASSTRGTGVWGTEAFF. The CDR3 bases are TGTGCCAGCAGCACCCGGGGGACAGGGGTATGGGGCACTGAAGCTTTCTTT.

The rearrangement links TRBV6-5 to TRBJ1-1; weak D call: TRBD1 (6 bases). Per the germline V gene, CDR1 is MNHEY and CDR2 is SVGAGI. This CDR3 is 14 amino acids long. Trimming stripped 6 bases from V and 4 bases from J, with 15 bases between. CDR3 sequence (DNA): TGTGCCAGCAGCCGCACTCCAGGGGCCACTGAAGCTTTCTTT. As protein: CASSRTPGATEAFF.